A selection of T cell receptor beta chains follows, all from one sample in a study of shared clonotypes between healthy human individuals. The assay was immunoSEQ multiplex PCR, and TCRdb's table has in-frame clones only and misses some. The table lists 980,000 or so clones, approximately 76% of them singletons. The specimen was memory CD4+ T cells sorted from blood. The source is a man aged 18 to 30 in good health. Each CDR3 is given with its conserved first and last residue. The D gene is left open where the match is weak. Part of the rows lack a size; the others show once, few, many or a class for expanded clones.

clone_size	d_call	v_call	j_call	cdr3_aa	cdr3_nt
once	NA	TRBV6-1	TRBJ2-2	CASRFGPAPGGELFF	TGTGCCAGCAGGTTCGGGCCAGCGCCTGGCGGGGAGCTGTTTTTT
NA	NA	TRBV11-3	TRBJ2-3	CASSASDSVTDTQYF	TGTGCCAGCAGCGCCTCGGACAGCGTCACAGATACGCAGTATTTT
NA	TRBD2	TRBV19	TRBJ2-1	CASSGSSYNEQFF	TGTGCCTCTAGCGGGAGCTCCTACAATGAGCAGTTCTTC
NA	NA	TRBV7-2	TRBJ2-7	CASSLELLSEQYF	TGTGCCAGCAGCTTAGAGCTCCTGAGCGAGCAGTACTTC
NA	NA	TRBV7-9	TRBJ1-5	CASSRRTVHNQPQHF	TGTGCCAGCAGTCGTCGGACAGTACATAATCAGCCCCAGCATTTT
NA	NA	TRBV20-1	TRBJ1-6	CSASKDSPLHF	TGCAGTGCTTCCAAGGATTCACCCCTCCACTTT
NA	NA	TRBV10-1	TRBJ2-4	CASSSPPTGLAKNIQYF	TGCGCCAGCAGTTCCCCCCCGACCGGACTAGCCAAAAACATTCAGTACTTC
NA	NA	TRBV5-4	TRBJ1-1	CASSLVDNTEAFF	TGTGCCAGCAGCTTGGTAGACAACACTGAAGCTTTCTTT
many	NA	TRBV20-1	TRBJ2-7	CSASISGEQYF	TGCAGTGCTTCAATTTCGGGGGAGCAGTACTTC
NA	NA	TRBV7-9	TRBJ1-3	CASSLAGAGNTIYF	TGTGCCAGCAGCTTAGCAGGGGCTGGAAACACCATATATTTT
NA	NA	TRBV2	TRBJ2-2	CASSEPYGGMNTGELFF	TGTGCCAGCAGTGAACCGTACGGCGGGATGAACACCGGGGAGCTGTTTTTT
NA	TRBD1	TRBV18	TRBJ2-1	CASSPGQLYNEQFF	TGTGCCAGCTCCCCGGGACAGCTATACAATGAGCAGTTCTTC
NA	NA	TRBV28	TRBJ1-2	CASSLMTGLNGGYTF	TGTGCCAGCAGTTTAATGACAGGATTGAATGGGGGCTACACCTTC
NA	TRBD1	TRBV6-5	TRBJ1-2	CASSSGTGEAYGYTF	TGTGCCAGCAGTTCCGGGACAGGGGAGGCCTATGGCTACACCTTC
NA	NA	TRBV9	TRBJ2-1	CASSARNSEQFF	TGTGCCAGCAGCGCGCGAAACTCTGAGCAGTTCTTC
NA	TRBD1	TRBV5-4	TRBJ2-7	CASSLQQGSTYF	TGTGCCAGCAGCTTACAACAGGGGAGTACGTACTTC
NA	NA	TRBV5-8	TRBJ1-5	CASSQDLTGTARQPQHF	TGTGCCAGCAGCCAGGATCTCACAGGGACGGCCCGTCAGCCCCAGCATTTT
few	NA	TRBV7-9	TRBJ2-2	CASSSMVAAGELFF	TGTGCCAGCAGCTCAATGGTTGCTGCTGGGGAGCTGTTTTTT
once	TRBD1	TRBV5-1	TRBJ1-2	CASSLGQGNGYTF	TGCGCCAGCAGCTTGGGACAGGGCAATGGCTACACCTTC
few	TRBD1	TRBV7-9	TRBJ1-2	CASSPPDRDNYGYTF	TGTGCCAGCAGCCCCCCGGACAGGGATAACTATGGCTACACCTTC
NA	TRBD2	TRBV4-1	TRBJ2-4	CASSQNFQAGTSGKGNIQYF	TGCGCCAGCAGCCAAAATTTTCAGGCTGGGACTAGCGGGAAGGGTAACATTCAGTACTTC
NA	NA	TRBV4-3	TRBJ1-5	CASSQDILQPQHF	TGCGCCAGCAGCCAAGATATACTCCAGCCCCAGCATTTT
NA	TRBD1	TRBV15	TRBJ1-1	CATSQDRGPRNTEAFF	TGTGCCACCAGCCAGGACAGGGGGCCGCGGAACACTGAAGCTTTCTTT
NA	TRBD1	TRBV5-1	TRBJ1-1	CASSHDRGFEAFF	TGCGCCAGCAGCCACGACAGGGGTTTTGAAGCTTTCTTT
NA	TRBD2	TRBV10-3	TRBJ2-3	CAISDSGESDTQYF	TGTGCCATCAGTGACAGCGGGGAATCAGATACGCAGTATTTT
NA	NA	TRBV30	TRBJ1-5	CAWSVDGRNQPQHF	TGTGCCTGGAGTGTGGATGGTCGCAATCAGCCCCAGCATTTT
NA	NA	TRBV5-6	TRBJ2-7	CASSLNREAEQYF	TGTGCCAGCAGCTTGAACAGGGAGGCCGAGCAGTACTTC
many	NA	TRBV18	TRBJ1-2	CASSPGTGDRGYTF	TGTGCCAGCTCACCTGGGACGGGGGATCGGGGCTACACCTTC
once	NA	TRBV11-2	TRBJ1-1	CASSLVLQTEAFF	TGTGCCAGCAGCTTAGTGCTGCAAACTGAAGCTTTCTTT
NA	NA	TRBV5-8	TRBJ1-2	CASSLVGSGYGYTF	TGTGCCAGCAGCTTGGTGGGGTCGGGCTATGGCTACACCTTC
NA	NA	TRBV12-5	TRBJ1-6	CASAPTPPNPPPGAANSPLHF	TGTGCTAGTGCCCCAACTCCCCCAAACCCACCTCCAGGTGCGGCAAATTCACCCCTCCACTTT
NA	NA	TRBV28	TRBJ1-2	CASRNQGISSGYTF	TGTGCCAGCAGAAACCAGGGGATTAGCAGCGGCTACACCTTC
once	NA	TRBV7-8	TRBJ2-7	CASSSLGEQYF	TGTGCCAGCAGCTCCCTAGGCGAGCAGTACTTC
NA	TRBD2	TRBV4-1	TRBJ2-7	CASSQDPGGSYEQYF	TGCGCCAGCAGCCAAGATCCGGGGGGGTCCTACGAGCAGTACTTC
NA	NA	TRBV7-2	TRBJ2-1	CASSLRVIGYNEQFF	TGTGCCAGCAGCTTAAGGGTTATAGGGTACAATGAGCAGTTCTTC
NA	NA	TRBV4-1	TRBJ1-2	CASSSTGSADGYTF	TGCGCCAGCAGTTCCACAGGGTCGGCGGATGGCTACACCTTC
NA	TRBD2	TRBV4-1	TRBJ2-2	CASSQFSGRLANTGELFF	TGCGCCAGCAGCCAATTTAGCGGGAGGCTAGCGAACACCGGGGAGCTGTTTTTT
NA	NA	TRBV7-2	TRBJ1-3	CASSLAPAGAGNTIYF	TGTGCCAGCAGCTTAGCGCCCGCAGGGGCTGGAAACACCATATATTTT
NA	TRBD1	TRBV7-9	TRBJ1-4	CASSLGTGEKLFF	TGTGCCAGCAGCTTAGGGACAGGTGAAAAACTGTTTTTT
NA	TRBD1	TRBV7-2	TRBJ1-1	CASSSGQGEPMNTEAFF	TGTGCCAGCAGCTCGGGACAGGGGGAACCTATGAACACTGAAGCTTTCTTT
NA	TRBD1	TRBV11-2	TRBJ1-3	CASSLGWGTGGIKTIYF	TGTGCCAGCAGCTTAGGTTGGGGGACAGGGGGAATAAAGACCATATATTTT
NA	NA	TRBV28	TRBJ2-5	CASRGSVDGTQYF	TGTGCCAGCAGGGGGAGCGTCGACGGGACCCAGTACTTC